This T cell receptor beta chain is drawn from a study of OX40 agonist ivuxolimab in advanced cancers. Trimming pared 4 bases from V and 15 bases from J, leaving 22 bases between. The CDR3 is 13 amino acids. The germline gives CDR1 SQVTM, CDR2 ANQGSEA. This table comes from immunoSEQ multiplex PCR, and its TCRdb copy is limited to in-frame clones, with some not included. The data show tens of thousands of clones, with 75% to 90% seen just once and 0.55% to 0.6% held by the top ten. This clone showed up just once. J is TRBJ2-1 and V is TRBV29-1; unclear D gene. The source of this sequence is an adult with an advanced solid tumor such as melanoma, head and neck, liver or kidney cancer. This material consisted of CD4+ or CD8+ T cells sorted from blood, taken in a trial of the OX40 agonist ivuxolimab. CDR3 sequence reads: CSVGTAERKIGFF. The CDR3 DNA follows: TGCAGCGTTGGCACGGCGGAACGTAAGATCGGGTTCTTC.